This T cell receptor (beta chain) was profiled in a study of vaccination and CD4 T cells after COVID-19. In the study overall: Overlapping peptides of the spike proteins of SARS-CoV-2, HCoV-NL63, HCoV-OC43 and HCoV-229E were used for cell stimulation.

The CDR3 is made up of 14 amino acids. Between the trimmed V and J ends, which lost 8 bases and 7 bases, there was a span of 20 bases. Germline V gene sequence: CDR1 WSHSY, CDR2 SAAADI. Concerning this clonotype itself: Its antigen is not known.

Once obtained from cultured CD4+ T cells, the DNA was sequenced using the Oncomine TCR Beta short-read assay. TCRdb redid the calling of the PCR reads with MiXCR, one entry per CDR3 protein. The profile shows over 2,500 distinct CDR3 sequences, about 25% of them singletons. The treatment was: roughly 11-day PBMC culture with coronavirus spike peptide pools or control peptides (ViraFEST assay). Unexposed donor CD4+ T cells predated the COVID-19 pandemic, collected 2011-2018. Each well held a few million PBMCs in IL-2 (roughly 10 IU/ml) medium with roughly 11 ug/ml peptide pools. Material for sequencing was CD4+ T cells from blood, cultured in vitro. The V and J genes are TRBV10-2 and TRBJ1-1, with TRBD1 as a possible D gene (5 bases). The sequence came from a human donor in good health. The CDR3 nucleotides are TGCGCCAGCCTCCCGTCCCGGGGGAGGGGTGAAGCTTTCTTT. This gives the protein CASLPSRGRGEAFF.